This record covers a single T cell receptor beta chain. Its specificity is unknown. Unique molecular identifiers were affixed to discrete cDNA molecules within the library. Source study methods: Sequenced samples showed a median of around 100,000 TCRs each, with counts running from about 20,000 to 690,000. One entry per CDR3 protein, called by TCRdb with MiXCR from the RACE reads. None of the V and J calls come from the authors' own analysis; TCRdb made them. The sample yields some 300,000 distinct CDR3 sequences, around 5.5% seen once. Per germline, CDR1 SGHKS and CDR2 YYEKEE (reference sequence). V lost 3 bases, J lost 7 bases, and 6 bases stayed unmatched. This CDR3 comprises 14 residues. Time point noted: pre-sensitization, week 0. As for treatment: therapeutic diphenylcyclopropenone sensitization with weekly scalp DPC. The data belong to a study of human T cells and chemical hapten exposure. Whole-study results and caveats: Expanded TCR counts at PT1 were positively correlated with the patch test score.

This sample comprised whole blood, obtained in connection with sensitization to the hapten diphenylcyclopropenone (DPC). This receptor was identified in a young woman with alopecia areata. Some clones in this sample may be carry-over from other donors' samples. The genes are TRBV5-5 and TRBJ1-5, with 8 positions matching TRBD1. The CDR3 DNA sequence: TGTGCCAGCAGCTCGAGACAGGGGCTGCAGCCCCAGCATTTT. It is translated as CASSSRQGLQPQHF.